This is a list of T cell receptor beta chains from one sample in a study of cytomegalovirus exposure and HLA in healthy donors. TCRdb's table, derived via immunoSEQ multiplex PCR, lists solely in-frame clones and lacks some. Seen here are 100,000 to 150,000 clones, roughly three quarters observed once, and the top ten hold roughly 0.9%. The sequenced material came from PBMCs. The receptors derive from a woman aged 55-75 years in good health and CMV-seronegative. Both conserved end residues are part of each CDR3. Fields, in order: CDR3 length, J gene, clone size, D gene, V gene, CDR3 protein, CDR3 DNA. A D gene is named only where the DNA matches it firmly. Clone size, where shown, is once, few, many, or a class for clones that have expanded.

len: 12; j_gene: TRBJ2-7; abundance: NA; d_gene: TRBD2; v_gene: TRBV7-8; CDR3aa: CASRLAGEKQYF; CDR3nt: TGTGCCAGCAGGCTAGCGGGAGAGAAGCAGTACTTC
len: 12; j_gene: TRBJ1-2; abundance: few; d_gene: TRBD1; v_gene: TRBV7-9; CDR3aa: CASSLTGVGYTF; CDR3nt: TGTGCCAGCAGCTTAACAGGGGTCGGCTACACCTTC
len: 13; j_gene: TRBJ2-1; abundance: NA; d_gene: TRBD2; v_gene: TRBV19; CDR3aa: CASRNSGSSEQFF; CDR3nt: TGTGCCAGTAGGAATAGCGGGAGCAGTGAGCAGTTCTTC
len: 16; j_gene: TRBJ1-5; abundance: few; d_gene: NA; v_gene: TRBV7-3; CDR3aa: CASSTRPLPSNQPQHF; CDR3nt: TGTGCCAGCAGCACGCGCCCCCTTCCTAGCAATCAGCCCCAGCATTTT
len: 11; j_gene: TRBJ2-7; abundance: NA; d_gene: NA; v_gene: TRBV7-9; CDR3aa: CAAGDFYEQYF; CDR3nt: TGTGCCGCCGGGGACTTCTACGAGCAGTACTTC
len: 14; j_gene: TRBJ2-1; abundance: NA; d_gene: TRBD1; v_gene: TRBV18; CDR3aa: CASSKDRGHNEQFF; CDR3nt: TGTGCCAGCTCAAAGGACAGGGGGCACAATGAGCAGTTCTTC
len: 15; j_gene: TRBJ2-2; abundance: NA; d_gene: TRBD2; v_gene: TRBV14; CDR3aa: CASSRGLAGTGELFF; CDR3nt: TGTGCCAGCAGCCGAGGGCTAGCGGGGACCGGGGAGCTGTTTTTT
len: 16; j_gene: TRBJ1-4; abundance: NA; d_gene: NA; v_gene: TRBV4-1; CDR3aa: CASSQEWGGNNEKLFF; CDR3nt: TGCGCCAGCAGCCAAGAGTGGGGCGGCAATAATGAAAAACTGTTTTTT
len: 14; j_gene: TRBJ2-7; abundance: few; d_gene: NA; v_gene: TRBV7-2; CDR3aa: CASSSRGLPYEQYF; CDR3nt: TGTGCCAGCAGCTCCCGAGGGCTCCCCTACGAGCAGTACTTC
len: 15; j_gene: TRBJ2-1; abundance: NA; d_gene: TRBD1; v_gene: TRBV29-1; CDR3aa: CSLTPGTGPYNEQFF; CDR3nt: TGCAGCCTCACCCCGGGGACAGGACCTTACAATGAGCAGTTCTTC
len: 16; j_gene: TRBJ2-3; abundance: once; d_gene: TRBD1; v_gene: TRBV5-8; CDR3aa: CASRVGQTPSTDTQYF; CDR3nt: TGTGCCAGCCGAGTGGGACAGACCCCGAGCACAGATACGCAGTATTTT
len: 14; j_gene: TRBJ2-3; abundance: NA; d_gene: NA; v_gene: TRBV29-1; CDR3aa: CSGGGPSETDTQYF; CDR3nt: TGCAGCGGAGGTGGGCCTAGCGAGACAGATACGCAGTATTTT
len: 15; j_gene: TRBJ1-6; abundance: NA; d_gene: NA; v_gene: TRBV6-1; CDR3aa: CASSGGGTYNSPLHF; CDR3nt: TGTGCCAGCAGTGGGGGGGGCACCTATAATTCACCCCTCCACTTT
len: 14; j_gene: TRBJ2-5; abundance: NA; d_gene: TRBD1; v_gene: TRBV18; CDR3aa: CASSPDRAPETQYF; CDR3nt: TGTGCCAGCTCACCGGACAGGGCCCCGGAGACCCAGTACTTC
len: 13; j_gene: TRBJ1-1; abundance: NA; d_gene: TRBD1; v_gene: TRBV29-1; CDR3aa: CSVDTGVETEAFF; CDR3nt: TGCAGCGTTGACACAGGGGTGGAAACTGAAGCTTTCTTT
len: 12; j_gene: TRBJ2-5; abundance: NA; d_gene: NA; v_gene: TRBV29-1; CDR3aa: CSVPSLGETQYF; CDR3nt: TGCAGCGTTCCTAGTTTAGGAGAGACCCAGTACTTC
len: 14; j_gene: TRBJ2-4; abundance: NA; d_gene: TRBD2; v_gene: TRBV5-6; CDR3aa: CASKLAGPKNIQYF; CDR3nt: TGTGCCAGCAAACTAGCGGGACCGAAAAACATTCAGTACTTC
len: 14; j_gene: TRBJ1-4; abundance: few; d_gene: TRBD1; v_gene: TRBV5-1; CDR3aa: CASSLKGAREKLFF; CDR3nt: TGCGCCAGCAGCTTGAAGGGGGCGCGTGAAAAACTGTTTTTT
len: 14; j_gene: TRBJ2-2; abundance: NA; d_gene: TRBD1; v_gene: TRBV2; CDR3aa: CASNWDRNTGELFF; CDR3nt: TGTGCCAGCAATTGGGACAGAAACACCGGGGAGCTGTTTTTT
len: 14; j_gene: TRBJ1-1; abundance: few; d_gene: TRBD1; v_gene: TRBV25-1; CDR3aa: CASSVQGARTEAFF; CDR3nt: TGTGCCAGCAGTGTTCAGGGGGCGAGGACTGAAGCTTTCTTT
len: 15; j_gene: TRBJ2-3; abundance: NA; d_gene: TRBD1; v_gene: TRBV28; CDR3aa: CASSRLDRGVDTQYF; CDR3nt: TGTGCCAGCAGTCGTTTGGACAGGGGTGTGGATACGCAGTATTTT
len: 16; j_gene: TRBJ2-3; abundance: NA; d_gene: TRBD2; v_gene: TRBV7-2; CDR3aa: CASSLGQRGSTDTQYF; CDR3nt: TGTGCCAGCAGCTTAGGACAGCGGGGTAGCACAGATACGCAGTATTTT